This T cell receptor beta chain comes out of a study of CD4 T cells in relation to SARS-CoV-2 and coronaviruses. Clones were read by immunoSEQ multiplex PCR, and TCRdb kept only the in-frame ones, dropping some. Of 36,000 or so clones listed, 77% are singletons. 10^5 naive or memory CD4+ cells were cultured with CEF peptides for approximately eleven days. As concerns this clone: Its antigen is unidentified.

The CDR3 covers 15 residues. Trimming took off 6 bases at V and 8 bases at J, with 19 bases between the two ends. The germline gives CDR1 SGHTA, CDR2 FQGTGA. V usage is TRBV7-3 and J usage is TRBJ2-2; D may correspond to TRBD1 or TRBD2 (6 bases each). The receptor's source is an adult with COVID-19. The sequenced material came from memory CD4+ T cells from PBMCs, cultured in vitro. The CDR3 coding sequence is TGTGCCAGCAGTTCCACAGGGCGGCGGGGTGGGGAGCTGTTTTTT. Its translation: CASSSTGRRGGELFF.